This passage covers 27 T cell receptor beta chains from one sample sequenced in a study of cytomegalovirus exposure and HLA in healthy donors. Primers included in the PCR were 60 Vbeta and 13 Jbeta primers. The data were produced by immunoSEQ multiplex PCR, yet TCRdb's version contains in-frame clones alone and is incomplete. This table holds approximately 150,000 clones, about 79% found once. Sequenced input: PBMCs. Receptors were obtained from a male donor in good health and CMV-seronegative.

The sample holds a few counts of this clone. V gene TRBV10-3 combines with J gene TRBJ2-7; no firm D call. Trimming took 3 bases from V and 3 from J, leaving 12 bases between them. CDR1 and CDR2 from the germline V gene are ENHRY and SYGVKD. The CDR3 runs to 14 residues. The CDR3 loop is CAISEPGYGYEQYF. Here the CDR3 DNA reads TGTGCCATCAGTGAACCCGGTTACGGCTACGAGCAGTACTTC.

The chain links TRBV11-3 to TRBJ2-1; D is perhaps TRBD1 (6 bases). The germline gives CDR1 SGHNT, CDR2 YENEEA. The CDR3 has 16 amino acids. V was cut by 5 bases and J by 0 bases, with 14 bases left in between. CDR3 DNA: TGTGCCAGCAGCGGACGGACAGCCGTCTCCTACAATGAGCAGTTCTTC. Translation gives CASSGRTAVSYNEQFF.

The V call is TRBV25-1, the J call TRBJ2-1; TRBD2 aligns across 9 bases. This CDR3 is built from 14 residues. V shed 6 bases and J 4 bases; nucleotides not matched to a gene: 4. The germline V gene has CDR1 MGHDK and CDR2 SYGVNS. The CDR3 sequence is CASRSGGQYNEQFF. CDR3 coding DNA: TGTGCCAGCAGGAGCGGGGGGCAGTACAATGAGCAGTTCTTC.

This clone occurred a few times. The V call is TRBV4-3, the J call TRBJ1-4; 9 bases agree with TRBD1. Germline V gene sequence: CDR1 LGHNA, CDR2 YSLEER. The CDR3 has 16 residues. J gave up 7 bases and V 4 bases, and 10 bases lay outside the gene matches. The CDR3 loop reads CASSPLGQGEPEKLFF. For the CDR3, the DNA is TGCGCCAGCAGCCCCTTGGGACAGGGCGAACCTGAAAAACTGTTTTTT.

The genes are TRBV7-6 and TRBJ2-7, with 12 bases aligning to TRBD2. Per germline, CDR1 SGHVS and CDR2 FNYEAQ. The J segment lost 2 bases and the V segment lost 4 bases, leaving 3 bases of the junction unmatched. The length of the CDR3 is 15 residues. In DNA, the CDR3 is TGTGCCAGCAGCTCTAGGACTAGCGGGGCCTACGAGCAGTACTTC. Its protein is CASSSRTSGAYEQYF.

This clone was seen a few times. The chain employs TRBV6-5 and TRBJ1-2; 8 nucleotides align to TRBD1. This CDR3 has 15 amino acids. The V gene end was trimmed by 0 bases and the J gene end by 4 bases; junction bases not matched to a gene: 4. CDR1 and CDR2 (germline): MNHEY, SVGAGI. The DNA for the CDR3 is TGTGCCAGCAGTTACTCCTCAGGGGGCGGCTATGGCTACACCTTC. Translated: CASSYSSGGGYGYTF.

The chain is built from TRBV11-1 and TRBJ2-7; a weak D match, TRBD1 (6 bases). V was cut by 4 bases and J by 0 bases, with 10 bases left in between. The CDR3 length is 14 residues. Germline V CDR1 and CDR2: SGHAT, FQDESV (reference sequence). For the CDR3, the DNA is TGTGCCAGCAGCTGGGAACAGGGCTCCTACGAGCAGTACTTC. As protein: CASSWEQGSYEQYF. The full variable domain, completed using reference TRBV11-1 and TRBJ2-7, is EAEVAQSPRYKITEKSQAVAFWCDPISGHATLYWYRQILGQGPELLVQFQDESVVDDSQLPKDRFSAERLKGVDSTLKIQPAELGDSAMYLCASSWEQGSYEQYFGPGTRLTVT.

The genes are TRBV5-1 and TRBJ1-5; unclear D gene. This CDR3 region has 15 residues. The ends were cut back, 5 bases at V and 0 bases at J, with 12 bases in the middle. The V gene's germline CDR1 is SGHRS and CDR2 YFSETQ. The CDR3 bases are TGCGCCAGCAGGGAAGGAGGGTATAGCAATCAGCCCCAGCATTTT. Its translation is CASREGGYSNQPQHF.

V gene TRBV7-9 combines with J gene TRBJ1-2, with 8 bases aligning to TRBD1. The junction had 10 bases not matched to a gene; V was cut back by 4 bases and J by 6 bases. This CDR3 spans 15 amino acids. CDR1 is SEHNR, CDR2 FQNEAQ, per germline (reference sequence). CDR3 DNA sequence: TGTGCCAGCAGCTCCGCAGGGGGCGGAGGTCATGGCTACACCTTC. Translating it yields CASSSAGGGGHGYTF.

In its sample, this clone was seen a few times. V gene TRBV7-9 combines with J gene TRBJ1-4; 7 bases line up with TRBD1. The germline V gene encodes CDR1 SEHNR and CDR2 FQNEAQ (reference sequence). The trim removed 5 bases at V and 4 bases at J, leaving 7 bases unmatched. The CDR3 runs to 15 residues. CDR3 in DNA: TGTGCCAGCAGCCATCCGGGACAGAATAATGAAAAACTGTTTTTT. Translated: CASSHPGQNNEKLFF. The variable domain in full, with the rest retrieved from reference TRBV7-9 and TRBJ1-4, is DTGVSQNPRHKITKRGQNVTFRCDPISEHNRLYWYRQTLGQGPEFLTYFQNEAQLEKSRLLSDRFSAERPKGSFSTLEIQRTEQGDSAMYLCASSHPGQNNEKLFFGSGTQLSVL.

V gene TRBV16 combines with J gene TRBJ1-2; no clear D gene. V gave up 6 bases and J gave up 5 bases, with 10 bases separating them. CDR3 length: 12 amino acids. Germline CDR1 KGHSY, CDR2 FQNENV. The DNA for the CDR3 is TGTGCCAGCAGTTTCGGGGAATATGGCTACACCTTC. It is translated as CASSFGEYGYTF.

The J gene is TRBJ2-7, the V gene TRBV7-9; 14 bases are shared with TRBD2. The J segment lost 2 bases and the V segment lost 8 bases, leaving 8 bases of the junction unmatched. CDR3 length: 16 amino acids. CDR1 and CDR2 (germline): SEHNR, FQNEAQ (reference sequence). The DNA of the CDR3 is TGTGCCAGCGCAGGACTAGCGGGAGGTGACCCCTACGAGCAGTACTTC. This gives the protein CASAGLAGGDPYEQYF.

The V call is TRBV7-2, the J call TRBJ1-1, with TRBD1 identical over 10 bases. Germline values: CDR1 SGHTA, CDR2 FQGNSA. The CDR3 covers 15 residues. Trimming took 5 bases from V and 5 from J; bases not matched to a gene: 8. The CDR3, as DNA: TGTGCCAGCAGCGTTTATCGGGACAGGGGAACTGAAGCTTTCTTT. Protein sequence: CASSVYRDRGTEAFF.

The chain has TRBV5-1 and TRBJ1-1, with 7 bases aligning to TRBD1. The J segment lost 4 bases and the V segment lost 0 bases, leaving 6 bases of the junction unmatched. From germline, CDR1 is SGHRS and CDR2 YFSETQ. The CDR3 loop spans 15 amino acids. The CDR3 protein is CASSLAVGGVTEAFF. CDR3 coding DNA: TGCGCCAGCAGCTTGGCGGTAGGGGGCGTCACTGAAGCTTTCTTT. The full variable domain, its missing parts supplied by reference TRBV5-1 and TRBJ1-1, is KAGVTQTPRYLIKTRGQQVTLSCSPISGHRSVSWYQQTPGQGLQFLFEYFSETQRNKGNFPGRFSGRQFSNSRSEMNVSTLELGDSALYLCASSLAVGGVTEAFFGQGTRLTVV.

This clone came up a few times. The V and J genes are TRBV5-5 and TRBJ2-3; 14 nucleotides align to TRBD2. This CDR3 is built from 17 residues. Trimming at V came to 0 bases and at J to 7 bases, leaving 7 bases not matched to a gene. CDR1 and CDR2 (germline): SGHKS, YYEKEE (reference sequence). The CDR3 DNA sequence: TGTGCCAGCAGCTTGGAGCAGACTAGCGGGGGGGGACATACGCAGTATTTT. Encoded protein: CASSLEQTSGGGHTQYF. The complete variable domain, with remaining parts taken from reference TRBV5-5 and TRBJ2-3, reads DAGVTQSPTHLIKTRGQQVTLRCSPISGHKSVSWYQQVLGQGPQFIFQYYEKEERGRGNFPDRFSARQFPNYSSELNVNALLLGDSALYLCASSLEQTSGGGHTQYFGPGTRLTVL.

V is TRBV11-3 and J is TRBJ2-1, with TRBD2 matching over 12 bases. The CDR3 runs 13 residues. The V gene end was trimmed by 5 bases and the J gene end by 10 bases; junction bases not matched to a gene: 3. Germline CDR1 and CDR2: SGHNT and YENEEA. The DNA for the CDR3 is TGTGCCAGCAGCCCCGGGACTAGCGGGGAGCAGTTCTTC. Amino acid sequence: CASSPGTSGEQFF.

The chain is built from TRBV10-3 and TRBJ2-1, with 9 nucleotides matching TRBD2. The CDR3 sequence is 16 residues long. The germline gives CDR1 ENHRY, CDR2 SYGVKD. V lost 3 bases and J lost 2; bases outside the gene matches: 5. The DNA of the CDR3 is TGTGCCATCAGTGACTTGCGGGGGGGTACCTACAATGAGCAGTTCTTC. This gives the protein CAISDLRGGTYNEQFF.

A word on this clone: Given the absence of the conserved phenylalanine or tryptophan at the CDR3 end, a read error is likely. The rearrangement links TRBV7-9 to TRBJ1-2; the match to TRBD1 covers 8 bases. The germline V gene encodes CDR1 SEHNR and CDR2 FQNEAQ (reference sequence). Trimming took 6 bases from V and 4 from J; bases not matched to a gene: 10. This CDR3 is 15 amino acids long. The CDR3 bases are TGTGCCAGCAGTCCTGGACAGGGTGTGAGCTATGGCTACACCCTC. It translates to CASSPGQGVSYGYTL.

V gene TRBV5-4 combines with J gene TRBJ1-3; the match to TRBD1 covers 9 bases. The junction had 4 bases not matched to a gene; V was cut back by 1 base and J by 5 bases. Germline CDR1 reads SGHNT; CDR2 reads YYREEE (reference sequence). The CDR3 is made up of 15 amino acids. CDR3 region: CASSLPGTGRNTIYF. CDR3 coding DNA: TGTGCCAGCAGCTTGCCGGGGACAGGGCGAAACACCATATATTTT.

The gene calls are TRBV11-2 and TRBJ2-1, with 13 bases that match TRBD2. This CDR3 comprises 15 residues. In germline, CDR1 is SGHAT, CDR2 FQNNGV. V trimming: 5 bases; J trimming: 10 bases; junction bases outside the gene matches: 8. The CDR3 sequence: CASSPPGLAGREQFF. The CDR3 DNA reads as TGTGCCAGCAGCCCTCCGGGACTAGCGGGGAGGGAGCAGTTCTTC.

The chain couples TRBV30 to TRBJ1-1; D gene ambiguous. The length of the CDR3 is 13 residues. Germline-derived CDR1 and CDR2 are GTSNPN and SVGIG (reference sequence). V lost 3 bases and J 0 bases, leaving 8 bases between the germline ends. The chain's CDR3 is CAWSKTVNTEAFF. The CDR3 DNA is TGTGCCTGGAGCAAAACAGTGAACACTGAAGCTTTCTTT.

The chain joins TRBV18 to TRBJ2-7; D unresolved. Trimming removed 3 bases from V and 5 bases from J, with 11 bases in between. The CDR3 is made up of 13 amino acids. The germline CDR1 and CDR2 sequences are KGHSH and LQKENI. CDR3: CASSPGRNNEQYF. The CDR3 DNA follows: TGTGCCAGCTCACCTGGGCGAAATAACGAGCAGTACTTC.

The chain has TRBV19 and TRBJ1-5; maybe TRBD1 (5 bases). CDR3 length: 15 amino acids. The V gene's germline CDR1 is LNHDA and CDR2 SQIVND (reference sequence). Trimming took 5 bases from V and 5 from J, leaving 16 bases between them. The CDR3 loop reads CASSGGVQSDQPQHF. As DNA, the CDR3 is TGTGCCAGTAGTGGGGGGGTACAGTCCGATCAGCCCCAGCATTTT.

The DNA for the CDR3 is TGTGCCAGCAGCGTAGCGGGAGGGAGAACCGATACGCAGTATTTT. Amino acids: CASSVAGGRTDTQYF. The rearrangement joins TRBV7-3 to TRBJ2-3; 11 nucleotides line up with TRBD2. The germline gives CDR1 SGHTA, CDR2 FQGTGA. Unmatched junction bases numbered 7, after V lost 5 bases and J lost 6 bases. This CDR3 is 15 amino acids long.

This clone was counted once. This chain connects TRBV9 to TRBJ2-2, with unresolved D. Trimming shortened V by 6 bases and J by 1 base, and 16 bases separated the two germline ends. The CDR3 consists of 16 residues. Germline CDR1 SGDLS, CDR2 YYNGEE. The CDR3 DNA reads as TGTGCCAGCACCCCCACGAGTCGAATGAACACCGGGGAGCTGTTTTTT. It yields the protein CASTPTSRMNTGELFF.

The chain is built from TRBV7-9 and TRBJ2-1; the D gene is possibly TRBD1 (6 bases). This CDR3 is built from 13 residues. V was shortened by 6 bases and J by 5 bases, with 11 bases between the two germline ends. Germline V CDR1 and CDR2: SEHNR, FQNEAQ (reference sequence). DNA of the CDR3: TGTGCCAGCAGTATAGGGGGTGACAATGAGCAGTTCTTC. Its protein product is CASSIGGDNEQFF.

As to this clone: This specimen includes other DNA sequences encoding the same CDR3. The chain has TRBV5-1 and TRBJ2-3; a weak D match, TRBD2 (6 bases). The V and J ends lost 0 bases and 4 bases respectively, with 9 bases between them. Germline CDR1 and CDR2: SGHRS and YFSETQ. The CDR3 extends over 14 amino acids. The CDR3 sequence is CASSLALASDTQYF. As DNA, the CDR3 is TGCGCCAGCAGCTTGGCGCTAGCGTCAGATACGCAGTATTTT.